The TCR beta chain under discussion was sequenced for a study of T cell responses to AZD1222 COVID-19 vaccine. Study-level background: The study pooled second doses at about 4 or about 12 weeks.

The assay was immunoSEQ multiplex PCR, and TCRdb's table has in-frame clones only and misses some. The table records 110,000 or so clones, roughly nine tenths of them present only once. With respect to this clone: Its antigen is undetermined.

Points from the study as a whole: Only after the peak T cell response were repertoires sampled. Recipients of AZD1222 seropositive at baseline numbered only 5 to 7.

The material was peripheral blood, obtained on day 0 of AZD1222 vaccination. The sequence was collected from an adult in good health.

This CDR3 is CASSLSRGSSGNTIYF. CDR3 in DNA: TGCGCCAGCAGCCTCTCTCGAGGCAGCTCTGGAAACACCATATATTTT. V gene TRBV4-1 combines with J gene TRBJ1-3; D is unresolved. Looked up from germline, CDR1 is MGHRA and CDR2 is YSYEKL. The CDR3 sequence is 16 residues long. Between the trimmed V and J ends, which lost 4 bases and 0 bases, there was a span of 13 bases.